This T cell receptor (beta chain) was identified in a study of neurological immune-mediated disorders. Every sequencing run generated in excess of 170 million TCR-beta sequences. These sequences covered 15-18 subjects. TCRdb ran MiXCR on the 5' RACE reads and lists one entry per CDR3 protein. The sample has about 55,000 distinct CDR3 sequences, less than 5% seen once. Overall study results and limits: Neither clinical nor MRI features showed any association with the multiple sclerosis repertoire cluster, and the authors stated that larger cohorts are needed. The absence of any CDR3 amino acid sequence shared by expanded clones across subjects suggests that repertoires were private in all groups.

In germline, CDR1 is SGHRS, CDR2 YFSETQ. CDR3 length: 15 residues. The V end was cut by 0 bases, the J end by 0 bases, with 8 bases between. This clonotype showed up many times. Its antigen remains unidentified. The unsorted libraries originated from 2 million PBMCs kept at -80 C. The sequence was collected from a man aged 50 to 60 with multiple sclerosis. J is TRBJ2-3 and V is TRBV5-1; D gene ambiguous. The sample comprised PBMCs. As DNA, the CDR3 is TGCGCCAGCAGCTTGGTGGCCCGAAGCACAGATACGCAGTATTTT. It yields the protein CASSLVARSTDTQYF. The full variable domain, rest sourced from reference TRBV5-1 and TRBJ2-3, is KAGVTQTPRYLIKTRGQQVTLSCSPISGHRSVSWYQQTPGQGLQFLFEYFSETQRNKGNFPGRFSGRQFSNSRSEMNVSTLELGDSALYLCASSLVARSTDTQYFGPGTRLTVL.